Each of the 23 T cell receptor beta chains below was sequenced from the same sample in a study of blood T cell repertoires in COVID-19. Libraries were prepared by immunoSEQ multiplex PCR; TCRdb keeps only in-frame clonotypes and omits some of them. The sample includes about 420,000 clones, approximately 90% of them seen just once. Sequencing was performed on peripheral blood. Receptor source: a man younger than 35 with COVID-19, enrolled during active disease.

The V and J genes are TRBV27 and TRBJ2-1; maybe TRBD1 (5 bases). This CDR3 region has 18 residues. With 1 base removed from V and 0 bases from J, the gap between germline ends came to 16 bases. Germline V lookup: CDR1 MNHEY, CDR2 SMNVEV (reference sequence). CDR3 loop: CASSLWGRGFSSYNEQFF. The CDR3 bases are TGTGCCAGCAGTTTATGGGGTAGGGGTTTTAGCTCCTACAATGAGCAGTTCTTC.

Here the CDR3 reads CASSLTGSGGYTF. The CDR3 nucleotides are TGCGCCAGCAGCTTAACAGGGAGCGGTGGCTACACCTTC. This sequence joins TRBV5-1 and TRBJ1-2; tentative D call: TRBD1 (6 bases). With 2 bases removed from V and 7 bases from J, the gap between germline ends came to 12 bases. The CDR3 totals 13 residues. Looked up from germline, CDR1 is SGHRS and CDR2 is YFSETQ.

The rearrangement joins TRBV14 to TRBJ2-7; D possibly corresponds to TRBD2 (6 bases). Trimming took off 3 bases at V and 2 bases at J, with 14 bases between the two ends. CDR1 is SGHDN, CDR2 FVKESK, per germline. This CDR3 has 15 residues. Written as DNA, the CDR3 is TGTGCCAGCAGCCAGGACCATAGCGGACCCTACGAGCAGTACTTC. Its translation is CASSQDHSGPYEQYF.

This chain connects TRBV2 to TRBJ2-3; possible D gene TRBD1, 5 bases. Germline CDR1 reads SNHLY; CDR2 reads FYNNEI. The CDR3 runs to 13 residues. Trimming pared 4 bases from V and 2 bases from J, leaving 7 bases between. The CDR3 DNA reads TGTGCCAGCAGTGGACAGACCACAGATACGCAGTATTTT. It codes for CASSGQTTDTQYF.

The CDR3 nucleotides are TGTGCCAGCAGGAGACTAGGGGTCACAGATACGCAGTATTTT. This sequence encodes CASRRLGVTDTQYF. The chain is built from TRBV2 and TRBJ2-3, with TRBD2 as a possible D gene (6 bases). V lost 6 bases, J lost 2 bases, and 12 bases lay in between. This CDR3 is built from 14 residues. Germline V gives CDR1 SNHLY, CDR2 FYNNEI. Variable domain in full (rest from reference TRBV2 and TRBJ2-3): EPEVTQTPSHQVTQMGQEVILRCVPISNHLYFYWYRQILGQKVEFLVSFYNNEISEKSEIFDDQFSVERPDGSNFTLKIRSTKLEDSAMYFCASRRLGVTDTQYFGPGTRLTVL.

This clone was seen once. The chain couples TRBV19 to TRBJ2-2; D unresolved. The CDR3 covers 15 residues. V lost 5 bases and J 7 bases, leaving 17 bases between the germline ends. Germline V gives CDR1 LNHDA, CDR2 SQIVND (reference sequence). The CDR3 region is CASSVIDSMYGELFF. The CDR3 nucleotides are TGTGCCAGTAGTGTTATAGATTCAATGTACGGGGAGCTGTTTTTT.

V gene TRBV20-1 combines with J gene TRBJ2-3, with TRBD1 matching 9 bases. Losses at the gene ends were 5 bases for V and 3 bases for J; bases not matched to a gene: 9. Germline-derived CDR1 and CDR2 are DFQATT and SNEGSKA (reference sequence). The CDR3 sequence is 15 residues long. The CDR3 bases are TGCAGTGCTCGTGGGTGGGGGACAGGGACAGATACGCAGTATTTT. It specifies CSARGWGTGTDTQYF.

The rearrangement uses TRBV7-8 and TRBJ2-7, with unresolved D. Germline V gene lookup returns CDR1 SGHVS and CDR2 FQNEAQ. This CDR3 is 13 amino acids long. V dropped 2 bases and J dropped 3 bases, with 8 bases sitting between them. CDR3 bases: TGTGCCAGCAGCTTAACAGAAGACTACGAGCAGTACTTC. Its translation: CASSLTEDYEQYF.

This clone was seen once. This chain links TRBV7-3 with TRBJ2-2; 11 bases fit TRBD2. V shed 0 bases and J 7 bases; nucleotides not matched to a gene: 10. CDR1 SGHTA and CDR2 FQGTGA come from the germline V gene. The CDR3 is 18 residues long. CDR3 sequence reads: CASSLTVGLAEDYGELFF. The CDR3 DNA reads TGTGCCAGCAGCTTAACGGTGGGACTAGCGGAGGACTACGGGGAGCTGTTTTTT.

The J gene is TRBJ2-3, the V gene TRBV11-1; D ambiguous. From germline, CDR1 is SGHAT and CDR2 FQDESV (reference sequence). The CDR3 consists of 15 residues. Trimming removed 2 bases at V and 3 bases at J, with 12 bases between. DNA for the CDR3: TGTGCCAGCAGCTTAAGCCCTACCCGTACAGATACGCAGTATTTT. This gives the protein CASSLSPTRTDTQYF. Full variable domain (missing parts from reference TRBV11-1 and TRBJ2-3): EAEVAQSPRYKITEKSQAVAFWCDPISGHATLYWYRQILGQGPELLVQFQDESVVDDSQLPKDRFSAERLKGVDSTLKIQPAELGDSAMYLCASSLSPTRTDTQYFGPGTRLTVL.

The J gene is TRBJ2-5, the V gene TRBV5-1, with D possibly TRBD1 on 6 matching bases. CDR3 length equals 13 residues. The V gene's germline CDR1 is SGHRS and CDR2 YFSETQ. The V and J ends lost 3 bases and 3 bases respectively, with 9 bases between them. The CDR3: CASSYGQKETQYF. The CDR3 bases are TGCGCCAGCAGCTACGGACAGAAAGAGACCCAGTACTTC.

The rearrangement uses TRBV3-1 (or the pseudogene TRBV3-2) and TRBJ1-2, with D tentatively TRBD1 (5 bases). The germline CDR1 and CDR2 sequences are LGHDT and YNNKEL (reference sequence). This CDR3 contains 16 residues. Trimming stripped 0 bases from V and 4 bases from J, with 15 bases between. CDR3 region: CASSQDPRPRGYGYTF. The CDR3 DNA follows: TGTGCCAGCAGCCAAGATCCCCGCCCAAGGGGCTATGGCTACACCTTC.

The J gene is TRBJ2-5, the V gene TRBV3-1 (or the pseudogene TRBV3-2), with 8 bases matching TRBD1. In germline, CDR1 is LGHDT, CDR2 YNNKEL (reference sequence). Trimming removed 5 bases from V and 4 bases from J; junction bases left unmatched: 6. The length of the CDR3 is 14 residues. CDR3 DNA: TGTGCCAGCAGCTTCACAGGGGGTGTAGAGACCCAGTACTTC. Its translation is CASSFTGGVETQYF.

V is TRBV27 and J is TRBJ2-7; 9 bases are shared with TRBD2. The germline V gene encodes CDR1 MNHEY and CDR2 SMNVEV (reference sequence). This CDR3 is built from 15 residues. Unmatched junction bases numbered 12, after V lost 6 bases and J lost 6 bases. CDR3 amino acids: CASSLLGSGSSEQYF. In nucleotides, the CDR3 is TGTGCCAGCAGCTTGTTGGGTAGCGGGAGTAGCGAGCAGTACTTC.

This chain connects TRBV4-2 to TRBJ2-5; TRBD2 might be the D (6 bases). The germline V and J ends were trimmed by 0 bases and 5 bases, with 16 bases remaining between them. The V gene's germline CDR1 is LGHNA and CDR2 YNFKEQ. The CDR3 has 16 residues. As DNA, the CDR3 is TGTGCCAGCAGCCAAGAAAGGATCGGGAGCGGGGAGACCCAGTACTTC. It encodes CASSQERIGSGETQYF.

This clone appeared a single time. This chain joins TRBV11-2 and TRBJ2-7; TRBD2 matches 9 bases. The CDR3 totals 15 residues. Germline-derived CDR1 and CDR2 are SGHAT and FQNNGV. Trimming cost V 6 bases and J 5 bases; bases outside gene matches: 11. In DNA form, the CDR3 reads TGTGCCAGCAGATATAGCGGGGGCGTCTTGGACGAGCAGTACTTC. This codes for CASRYSGGVLDEQYF. The full variable domain, rest sourced from reference TRBV11-2 and TRBJ2-7, is EAGVAQSPRYKIIEKRQSVAFWCNPISGHATLYWYQQILGQGPKLLIQFQNNGVVDDSQLPKDRFSAERLKGVDSTLKIQPAKLEDSAVYLCASRYSGGVLDEQYFGPGTRLTVT.

This clone appeared once. The rearrangement uses TRBV5-4 and TRBJ2-3, with 12 bases aligning to TRBD2. Germline-derived CDR1 and CDR2 are SGHNT and YYREEE (reference sequence). This CDR3 is built from 16 residues. V was pared by 3 bases and J by 6 bases, with 8 bases of the junction left unmatched. DNA for the CDR3: TGTGCCAGCAGCTCAAGAACTAGCGGGGGGATTGATACGCAGTATTTT. This codes for CASSSRTSGGIDTQYF.

This chain uses TRBV7-8 with TRBJ1-4; unclear D gene. V lost 1 base and J lost 8, with 8 bases in between. CDR3 length: 13 residues. The germline gives CDR1 SGHVS, CDR2 FQNEAQ. As DNA, the CDR3 is TGTGCCAGCAGCTTAGGGCCGGGGGAAAAACTGTTTTTT. It yields the protein CASSLGPGEKLFF.

This chain connects TRBV5-4 to TRBJ1-6; 7 nucleotides line up with TRBD1. V was pared by 4 bases and J by 10 bases, with 11 bases of the junction left unmatched. This CDR3 contains 15 residues. The V gene's germline CDR1 is SGHNT and CDR2 YYREEE (reference sequence). The CDR3 bases are TGTGCCAGCAGCAATCCCGGGGACAGTTACTCACCCCTCCACTTT. Protein sequence: CASSNPGDSYSPLHF.

J is TRBJ2-7 and V is TRBV14; 7 nucleotides align to TRBD2. The CDR3 loop spans 14 amino acids. V gave up 5 bases and J gave up 2 bases; unmatched junction bases: 6. The germline V gene has CDR1 SGHDN and CDR2 FVKESK. The CDR3 region is CASSIVAGAYEQYF. The CDR3, as DNA: TGTGCCAGCAGCATTGTTGCGGGGGCCTACGAGCAGTACTTC.

The chain combines TRBV10-3 with TRBJ1-6; 8 bases agree with TRBD1. From germline, CDR1 is ENHRY and CDR2 SYGVKD. V lost 6 bases and J lost 10; bases outside the gene matches: 5. CDR3 length: 13 amino acids. The CDR3 sequence: CAISDRGESPLHF. The DNA of the CDR3 is TGTGCCATCAGCGACAGGGGAGAATCACCCCTCCACTTT.

J is TRBJ1-2 and V is TRBV30; 7 bases fit TRBD1. Germline V gives CDR1 GTSNPN, CDR2 SVGIG (reference sequence). The CDR3 sequence is 15 residues long. Trimming at V came to 2 bases and at J to 6 bases, leaving 12 bases not matched to a gene. The CDR3 reads CAWSQFPGTANGYTF. CDR3 coding DNA: TGTGCCTGGAGTCAATTCCCCGGGACAGCAAATGGCTACACCTTC.

This clone was counted a few times. The CDR3: CASSQVQGANEKLFF. CDR3 coding DNA: TGCGCCAGCAGCCAAGTACAGGGGGCTAATGAAAAACTGTTTTTT. The chain carries TRBV4-1 and TRBJ1-4; TRBD1 agrees at 8 bases. V was pared by 1 base and J by 3 bases, with 1 base of the junction left unmatched. Germline CDR1 is MGHRA and CDR2 is YSYEKL. This CDR3 is 15 amino acids long.